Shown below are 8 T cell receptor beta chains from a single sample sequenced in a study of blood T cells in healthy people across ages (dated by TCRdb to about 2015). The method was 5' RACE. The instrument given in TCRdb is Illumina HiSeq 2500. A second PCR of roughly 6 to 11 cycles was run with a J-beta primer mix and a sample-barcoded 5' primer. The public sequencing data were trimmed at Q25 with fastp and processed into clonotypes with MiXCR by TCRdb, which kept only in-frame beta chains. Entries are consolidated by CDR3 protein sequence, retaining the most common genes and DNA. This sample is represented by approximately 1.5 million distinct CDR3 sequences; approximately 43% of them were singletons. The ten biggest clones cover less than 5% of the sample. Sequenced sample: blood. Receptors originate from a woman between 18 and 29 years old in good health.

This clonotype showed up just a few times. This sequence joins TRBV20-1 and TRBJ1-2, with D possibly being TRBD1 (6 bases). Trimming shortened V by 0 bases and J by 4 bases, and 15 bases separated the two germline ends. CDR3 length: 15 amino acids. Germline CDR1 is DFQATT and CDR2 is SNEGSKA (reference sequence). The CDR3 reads CSARDNSGQLYGYTF. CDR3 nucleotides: TGCAGTGCTAGAGATAACTCTGGACAGCTCTATGGCTACACCTTC.

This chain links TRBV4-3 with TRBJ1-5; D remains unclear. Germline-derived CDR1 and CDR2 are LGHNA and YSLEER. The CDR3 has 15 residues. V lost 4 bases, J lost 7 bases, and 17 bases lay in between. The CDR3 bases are TGCGCCAGCAGCCCTAGCCATATGTGGCGCCAGCCCCAGCATTTT. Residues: CASSPSHMWRQPQHF.

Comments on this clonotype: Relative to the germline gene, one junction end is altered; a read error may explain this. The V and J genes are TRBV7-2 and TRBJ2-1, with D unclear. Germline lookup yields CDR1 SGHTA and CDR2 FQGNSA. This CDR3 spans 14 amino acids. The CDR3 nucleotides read TGTGCCGGCAGCCCCGACCAGTCCTACAATGAGCAGTTCTTC. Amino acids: CAGSPDQSYNEQFF.

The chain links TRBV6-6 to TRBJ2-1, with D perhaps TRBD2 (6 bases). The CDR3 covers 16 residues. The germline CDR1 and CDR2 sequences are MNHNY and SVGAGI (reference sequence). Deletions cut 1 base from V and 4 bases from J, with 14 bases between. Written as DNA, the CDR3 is TGTGCCAGCAGTTACTTACCGGGACTGCCGTACAATGAGCAGTTCTTC. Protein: CASSYLPGLPYNEQFF.

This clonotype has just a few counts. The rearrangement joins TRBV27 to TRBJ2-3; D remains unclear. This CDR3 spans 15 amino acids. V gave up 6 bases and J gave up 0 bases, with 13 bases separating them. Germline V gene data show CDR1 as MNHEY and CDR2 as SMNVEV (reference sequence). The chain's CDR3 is CASRAFTSSTDTQYF. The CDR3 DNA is TGTGCCAGCAGGGCGTTTACGTCCAGCACAGATACGCAGTATTTT.

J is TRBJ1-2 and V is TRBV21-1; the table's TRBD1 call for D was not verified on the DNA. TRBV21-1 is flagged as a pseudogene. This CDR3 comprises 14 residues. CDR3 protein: CASTWSRESYGYTF. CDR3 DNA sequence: TGTGCCAGCACGTGGTCCCGGGAGAGCTATGGCTACACCTTC.

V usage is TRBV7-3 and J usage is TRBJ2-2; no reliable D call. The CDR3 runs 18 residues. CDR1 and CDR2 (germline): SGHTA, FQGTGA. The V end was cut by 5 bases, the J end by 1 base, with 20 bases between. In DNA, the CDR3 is TGTGCCAGCAGCCCCAAACCGAGTGAGATCTTGAACACCGGGGAGCTGTTTTTT. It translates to CASSPKPSEILNTGELFF.

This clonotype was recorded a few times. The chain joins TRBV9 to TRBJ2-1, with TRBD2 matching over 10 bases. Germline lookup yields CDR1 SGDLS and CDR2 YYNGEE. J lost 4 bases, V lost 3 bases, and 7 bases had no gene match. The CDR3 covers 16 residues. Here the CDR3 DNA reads TGTGCCAGCAGCGGCGCTAGCGGGAGCGTTTACAATGAGCAGTTCTTC. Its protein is CASSGASGSVYNEQFF.